This TCR beta chain was recovered during a study of blood T cells in healthy people across ages. Overall study findings and caveats: Among long-lived donors, naive CD4+ cells were more numerous and diversity higher than in aged donors. Researchers judged that diversity estimates from one million T cells fell short of true values. Age brought a roughly linear fall in TCR beta diversity measured per million T cells.

There are 13 residues in the CDR3. The trim removed 8 bases at V and 5 bases at J, leaving 7 bases unmatched. The germline gives CDR1 SQVTM, CDR2 ANQGSEA. Combining a sample-barcoded 5' primer with a J-beta primer mix, a second PCR ran for 7 to 11 cycles. Per sample, CDR3-containing paired-end reads numbered at least 3 million. Via MiXCR, TCRdb re-called the 5' RACE reads, giving one row per CDR3 protein. The sample holds fewer than 1 million distinct CDR3 sequences, roughly 44% seen once. Details on this clonotype: Its antigen is as yet unknown.

Sequencing used blood. The rearrangement joins TRBV29-1 to TRBJ2-1, with 9 bases lining up with TRBD1. This clonotype was obtained from a man aged 55 to 70 in good health. The CDR3 region is CSSSTGGNNEQFF. As DNA, the CDR3 is TGCAGCTCCTCGACAGGGGGAAACAATGAGCAGTTCTTC.